The clone carrying this T cell receptor beta chain was detected a few times. TCR alpha and TCR beta cDNA libraries carrying sample barcodes and UMIs were produced by 5'RACE using constant-segment primers. TCRdb independently ran MiXCR on the 5' RACE reads; one entry per CDR3 protein. This table has 300,000 to 350,000 distinct CDR3 sequences, roughly an eighth appearing once. The CDR3 is made up of 14 amino acids. With 3 bases removed from V and 8 bases from J, the gap between germline ends came to 16 bases. Germline values: CDR1 MGHRA, CDR2 YSYEKL. The sample originates from a study of T-cell memory formation after mild COVID-19. Study-wide context: Largely donor-specific sequence clusters came from two donors.

The clonotype comes from a man between 18 and 35 years old who had mild COVID-19 (a few samples of this study predate the infection). Cell type and time point are not known. This chain links TRBV4-1 with TRBJ1-2; D may be TRBD1 (5 bases). Sequenced: PBMCs or a T cell subset sorted from them (not recorded which). This CDR3 is CASSHLPGDWGYTF. As DNA, the CDR3 is TGCGCCAGCAGCCACCTACCGGGGGACTGGGGCTACACCTTC.